Listed below are T cell receptor beta chains from one sample, sequenced in a study of somatic mutations in cytotoxic T cells in rheumatoid arthritis. Libraries were prepared by immunoSEQ multiplex PCR; TCRdb keeps only in-frame clonotypes and omits some of them. Of 4,000 to 5,500 clones detected, around 82% appear once; the ten largest clones hold over 65%. Sequences were derived from CD8+ T cells sorted from blood, sampled at a follow-up visit. These TCRs come from a man aged 40-49 years with rheumatoid arthritis. Both conserved end residues are part of each CDR3. The D gene is left open where the match is weak. Part of the rows lack a size; the others show once, few, many or a class for expanded clones.

V gene	CDR3 length	D gene	clone size	J gene	CDR3 DNA	CDR3 protein
TRBV29-1	13	TRBD1	few	TRBJ1-2	TGCAGCGTCGAGGGGGCGGATAACTATGGCTACACCTTC	CSVEGADNYGYTF
TRBV6-4	15	-	-	TRBJ1-1	TGTGCCAGCAGTGTAGATGGGGAAGGGTACACTGAAGCTTTCTTT	CASSVDGEGYTEAFF
TRBV27	14	TRBD2	medium-sized	TRBJ2-1	TGTGCCAGCAGTCTGGGAGGGAACTACAATGAGCAGTTCTTC	CASSLGGNYNEQFF
TRBV28	18	-	-	TRBJ2-3	TGTGCCAGCAGTCCTACGGACAGTCTCGGTTGGGGTTCGGATACGCAGTATTTT	CASSPTDSLGWGSDTQYF
TRBV19	16	-	-	TRBJ2-7	TGTGCCAGTAGTCTCGGGGCGGAGGGGGGTGCCTACGAGCAGTACTTC	CASSLGAEGGAYEQYF
TRBV6-6	13	TRBD1	-	TRBJ1-1	TGTGCCAGCACCCGGGACAGGGCTGCTGAAGCTTTCTTT	CASTRDRAAEAFF
TRBV5-4	15	TRBD1	few	TRBJ1-1	TGTGCCAGCAGCTGGGGGCAGGGGGGGAACACTGAAGCTTTCTTT	CASSWGQGGNTEAFF
TRBV7-9	14	-	-	TRBJ1-2	TGTGCCAGCAGCTTAGGATATCAAAGGGATGGCTACACCTTC	CASSLGYQRDGYTF
TRBV7-6	12	-	-	TRBJ2-7	TGTGCCAGCTCGGGGGACCCCTACGAGCAGTACTTC	CASSGDPYEQYF
TRBV7-9	13	-	-	TRBJ2-7	TGTGCCAGCAGCTCTCGGTGGGACTACGAGCAGTACTTC	CASSSRWDYEQYF
TRBV28	16	TRBD2	-	TRBJ2-3	TGTGCCAGCAGTCCGGGGACTAGCGGGAGAACAGATACGCAGTATTTT	CASSPGTSGRTDTQYF
TRBV7-9	15	-	-	TRBJ2-1	TGTGCCAGCAGCGGACCTCAGGGCTCCTACAATGAGCAGTTCTTC	CASSGPQGSYNEQFF